Listed here are 13 T cell receptor beta chains from one sample, sequenced in a study of cytotoxic CD8 clonotypes in ibrutinib-treated CLL. The repertoire was sequenced with immunoSEQ multiplex PCR; TCRdb's copy has only in-frame clones and lacks some. The sample comprises more than 140,000 clones, approximately 80% of which are singletons, and approximately 27% rests with the top ten. This material consisted of PBMCs, taken after 12 months of ibrutinib treatment. Every receptor here comes from a human donor with chronic lymphocytic leukemia.

This rearrangement joins TRBV4-3 to TRBJ2-7; the D gene is possibly TRBD2 (6 bases). Trimming cost V 0 bases and J 4 bases, with 10 bases left between them. This CDR3 is 14 amino acids long. Per germline, CDR1 LGHNA and CDR2 YSLEER. In nucleotides, the CDR3 is TGCGCCAGCAGCCAAGATCGGGGGTTTTACGAGCAGTACTTC. Its protein is CASSQDRGFYEQYF.

The J gene is TRBJ2-4, the V gene TRBV23-1; possibly TRBD2 for D (6 bases). TRBV23-1 is marked as an open reading frame, function uncertain. The CDR3 loop spans 14 amino acids. V lost 4 bases, J lost 5 bases, and 12 bases lay in between. In DNA, the CDR3 is TGCGCCAGCAGTCGGGGGGAACAGGAAAACATTCAGTACTTC. Translation gives CASSRGEQENIQYF.

The CDR3 nucleotides read TGCGCCAGCAGCTTGGACAGGGGAGGGGAGGAAAAACTGTTTTTT. The encoded protein is CASSLDRGGEEKLFF. The J gene is TRBJ1-4, the V gene TRBV5-1, with 7 positions matching TRBD1. Germline-derived CDR1 and CDR2 are SGHRS and YFSETQ. V lost 0 bases and J lost 8; bases outside the gene matches: 7. This CDR3 has 15 amino acids. The full variable domain, rest sourced from reference TRBV5-1 and TRBJ1-4, is KAGVTQTPRYLIKTRGQQVTLSCSPISGHRSVSWYQQTPGQGLQFLFEYFSETQRNKGNFPGRFSGRQFSNSRSEMNVSTLELGDSALYLCASSLDRGGEEKLFFGSGTQLSVL.

V and J are TRBV5-5 and TRBJ2-1; unclear D gene. Trimming pared 0 bases from V and 4 bases from J, leaving 5 bases between. CDR1 is SGHKS and CDR2 is YYEKEE in the germline V gene (reference sequence). This CDR3 is 13 amino acids long. The CDR3 region is CASSLVGYNEQFF. The CDR3 DNA is TGTGCCAGCAGCTTGGTTGGATACAATGAGCAGTTCTTC.

The chain uses TRBV7-6 and TRBJ1-5; D is unresolved. The length of the CDR3 is 13 residues. Germline CDR1 and CDR2: SGHVS and FNYEAQ. V was trimmed by 1 base and J by 7 bases, leaving 8 bases between them. CDR3 nucleotides: TGTGCCAGCAGCTTAGGGGTGGAACAGCCCCAGCATTTT. Encoded protein: CASSLGVEQPQHF.

DNA for the CDR3: TGTGCCAGCAGTTACTCGGGCAGGGGAAACAATCAGCCCCAGCATTTT. Translated: CASSYSGRGNNQPQHF. This rearrangement joins TRBV6-5 to TRBJ1-5, with a possible D match to TRBD1 (6 bases). CDR1 is MNHEY and CDR2 is SVGAGI in the germline V gene. The V and J ends lost 0 bases and 3 bases respectively, with 12 bases between them. This CDR3 has 16 amino acids.

The genes are TRBV30 and TRBJ1-1, with unresolved D. This CDR3 has 14 residues. CDR1 is GTSNPN and CDR2 is SVGIG in the germline V gene (reference sequence). The V gene lost 0 bases and the J gene lost 1 base, with 9 bases spanning the gap. The CDR3 region has the DNA TGTGCCTGGAGTGTACTCACAGCGAACACTGAAGCTTTCTTT. It is translated as CAWSVLTANTEAFF.

This sequence joins TRBV28 and TRBJ2-7; possibly TRBD1 or TRBD2 for D (5 bases each). The CDR3 loop spans 15 amino acids. Trimming left V 5 bases short and J 3 bases short, with 17 bases between. Germline V gene data show CDR1 as MDHEN and CDR2 as SYDVKM. DNA for the CDR3: TGTGCCAGCAGTCCTATGCGAGCTGGGGGCTACGAGCAGTACTTC. As protein: CASSPMRAGGYEQYF.

As concerns this clone: Compared with germline, one end of the junction differs, possibly owing to a read error. The chain links TRBV6-5 to TRBJ1-6; D gene uncertain. The germline V gene has CDR1 MNHEY and CDR2 SVGAGI. The CDR3 runs 15 residues. This CDR3 is CASTGSQYNNSPLRF. DNA for the CDR3: TGTGCCAGCACCGGGTCTCAATATAATAATTCACCCCTCCGCTTT.

This clone was seen just once. The rearrangement uses TRBV5-5 and TRBJ1-1; D remains ambiguous. Per the germline V gene, CDR1 is SGHKS and CDR2 is YYEKEE (reference sequence). V was cut by 0 bases and J by 4 bases, with 7 bases left in between. The CDR3 totals 13 residues. The CDR3 loop is CASSLGVGTEAFF. CDR3 DNA: TGTGCCAGCAGCTTGGGTGTGGGCACTGAAGCTTTCTTT.

The rearrangement links TRBV11-3 to TRBJ2-2; no firm D call. Germline CDR1 reads SGHNT; CDR2 reads YENEEA. The V end lost 5 bases, the J end lost 3 bases, and 13 bases lay between the germline ends. This CDR3 contains 15 residues. The CDR3: CASSPPTADTGELFF. Here the CDR3 DNA reads TGTGCCAGCAGCCCTCCAACCGCGGACACCGGGGAGCTGTTTTTT.

The V call is TRBV11-1, the J call TRBJ2-7, with 11 bases aligning to TRBD1. Trimming removed 7 bases from V and 5 bases from J; junction bases left unmatched: 4. Germline V gene data show CDR1 as SGHAT and CDR2 as FQDESV (reference sequence). The CDR3 has 13 amino acids. CDR3 coding DNA: TGTGCCAGCACCGCGGGACAGGGGGACGAGCAGTACTTC. It translates to CASTAGQGDEQYF.

The DNA of the CDR3 is TGTGCCAGCAGTTTTATGGACTATGGCTACACCTTC. This translates into CASSFMDYGYTF. The rearrangement uses TRBV27 and TRBJ1-2; unclear D gene. V lost 3 bases, J lost 3 bases, and 5 bases lay in between. The germline V gene has CDR1 MNHEY and CDR2 SMNVEV (reference sequence). The CDR3 is 12 residues long.